This TCR beta chain originates from a study of blood T cell repertoires in COVID-19. Study-level information: Samples of COVID-19 (acute and convalescent) were obtained from the United States, Italy and Spain. The cDNA or gDNA used as material had been derived from T cells, B-cell-depleted T cells, or PBMCs.

Original processing notes: Nucleated cell counts were estimated from reference gene primer amplification. Some clones are missing from TCRdb's copy, which holds only in-frame ones; the method was immunoSEQ multiplex PCR. Clone size and the V and J calls come from that table; the DNA yielded D and trimming. The data contain nearly 80,000 clones, roughly 80% of them singletons. CDR3 length: 16 residues. Germline CDR1 reads MNHNY; CDR2 reads SVGAGI (reference sequence). V trimming: 6 bases; J trimming: 10 bases; junction bases outside the gene matches: 13. Sample: peripheral blood. The chain recombines TRBV6-6 with TRBJ1-6, with 9 bases matching TRBD1. The clonotype comes from a woman in her seventies with acute or convalescent COVID-19. CDR3 sequence (DNA): TGTGCCAGCAGAACGGACAGGGGAGGTTTGGGGTCACCCCTCCACTTT. Translating it yields CASRTDRGGLGSPLHF.